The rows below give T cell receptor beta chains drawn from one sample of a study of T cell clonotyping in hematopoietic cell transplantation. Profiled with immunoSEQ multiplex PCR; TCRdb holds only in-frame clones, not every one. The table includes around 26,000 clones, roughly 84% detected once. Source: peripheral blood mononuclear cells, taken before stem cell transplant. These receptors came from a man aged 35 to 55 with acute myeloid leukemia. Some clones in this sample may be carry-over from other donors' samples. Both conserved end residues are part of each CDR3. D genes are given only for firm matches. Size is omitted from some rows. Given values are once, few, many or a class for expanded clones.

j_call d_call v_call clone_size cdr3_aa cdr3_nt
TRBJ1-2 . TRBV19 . CASSPPPGVSFRYTF TGTGCCAGTAGTCCACCCCCAGGGGTTAGTTTCCGGTACACCTTC
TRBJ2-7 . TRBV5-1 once CASSQDGNSYEQYF TGCGCCAGCAGCCAGGACGGAAATTCCTACGAGCAGTACTTC
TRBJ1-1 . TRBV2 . CASWDDTEAFF TGTGCCAGCTGGGACGACACTGAAGCTTTCTTT
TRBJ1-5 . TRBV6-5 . CASSYSQHQPQHF TGTGCCAGCAGTTACTCGCAGCATCAGCCCCAGCATTTT
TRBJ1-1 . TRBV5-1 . CASSYGGVRSAEAFF TGCGCCAGCAGTTACGGGGGGGTCCGGTCGGCTGAAGCTTTCTTT
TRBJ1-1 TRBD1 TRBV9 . CASSVNRGDTEAFF TGTGCCAGCAGCGTAAACAGGGGGGACACTGAAGCTTTCTTT
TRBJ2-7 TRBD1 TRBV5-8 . CASRHLVGRQGSYEQYF TGTGCCAGCAGACATTTGGTTGGGAGACAGGGGTCCTACGAGCAGTACTTC
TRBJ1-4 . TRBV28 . CASSPWGREGDEKLFF TGTGCCAGCAGCCCATGGGGGAGGGAAGGGGATGAAAAACTGTTTTTT
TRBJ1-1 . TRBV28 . CASSLTGFHVQPQMNTEAFF TGTGCCAGCAGTCTGACAGGTTTCCACGTCCAACCACAGATGAACACTGAAGCTTTCTTT
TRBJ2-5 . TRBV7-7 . CASSQGRGTTQYF TGTGCTAGCAGCCAGGGGAGAGGGACGACCCAGTACTTC
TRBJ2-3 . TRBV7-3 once CASSLMVTDTQYF TGTGCCAGCAGCTTGATGGTCACAGATACGCAGTATTTT
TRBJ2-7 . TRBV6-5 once CASRSFAGASYEQYF TGTGCCAGCCGTTCCTTTGCAGGGGCCTCCTACGAGCAGTACTTC
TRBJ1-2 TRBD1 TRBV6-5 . CASSTQTGTIYGYTF TGTGCCAGCAGCACTCAGACAGGGACGATTTATGGCTACACCTTC
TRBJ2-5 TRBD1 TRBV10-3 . CAISETTGWETQYF TGTGCCATCAGTGAGACGACAGGGTGGGAGACCCAGTACTTC
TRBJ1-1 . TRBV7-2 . CASSLGTEAFF TGTGCCAGCAGCCTCGGCACTGAAGCTTTCTTT
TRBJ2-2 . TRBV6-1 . CASSNFNTGELFF TGTGCCAGCTCAAACTTCAACACCGGGGAGCTGTTTTTT
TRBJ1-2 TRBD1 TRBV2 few CASQDRVYGYTF TGTGCCAGTCAGGACAGGGTCTATGGCTACACCTTC
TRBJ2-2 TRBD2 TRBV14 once CASSQMTSLAGELFF TGTGCCAGCAGCCAAATGACTAGCCTGGCCGGGGAGCTGTTTTTT